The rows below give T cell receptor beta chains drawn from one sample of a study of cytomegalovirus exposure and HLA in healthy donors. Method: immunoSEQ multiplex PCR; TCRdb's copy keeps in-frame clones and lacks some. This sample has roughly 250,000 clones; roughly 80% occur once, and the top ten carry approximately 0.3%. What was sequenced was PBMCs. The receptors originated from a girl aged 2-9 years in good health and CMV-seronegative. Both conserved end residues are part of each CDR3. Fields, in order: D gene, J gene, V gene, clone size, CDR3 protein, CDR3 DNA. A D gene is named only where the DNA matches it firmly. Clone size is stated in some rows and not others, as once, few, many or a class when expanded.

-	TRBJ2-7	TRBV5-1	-	CASSPLRGLPYEQYF	TGCGCCAGCAGCCCGCTTCGGGGTCTCCCCTACGAGCAGTACTTC
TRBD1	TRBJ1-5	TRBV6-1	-	CASSVFRGTGGSQPQHF	TGTGCCAGCAGTGTTTTCAGGGGGACAGGGGGCTCTCAGCCCCAGCATTTT
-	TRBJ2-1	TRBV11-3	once	CASSLGHLKSNEQFF	TGTGCCAGCAGCTTAGGCCACCTTAAGAGCAATGAGCAGTTCTTC
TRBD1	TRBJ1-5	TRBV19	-	CASSMEGAQPQHF	TGTGCCAGTAGTATGGAGGGGGCTCAGCCCCAGCATTTT
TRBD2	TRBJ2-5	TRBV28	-	CASSFVASGRILKETQYF	TGTGCCAGCAGTTTTGTGGCTAGCGGGAGGATCCTAAAAGAGACCCAGTACTTC
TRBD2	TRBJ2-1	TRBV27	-	CASSLSGLAGEFAYNEQFF	TGTGCCAGCAGTTTATCAGGACTAGCGGGGGAGTTTGCCTACAATGAGCAGTTCTTC
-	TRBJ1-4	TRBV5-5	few	CASSARDTSRLELFF	TGTGCCAGCAGCGCCCGGGACACCAGCAGGCTGGAACTGTTTTTT
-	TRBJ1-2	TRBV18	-	CASSRTAEEYGYTF	TGTGCCAGCTCCAGGACTGCCGAGGAGTATGGCTACACCTTC
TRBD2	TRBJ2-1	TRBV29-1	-	CSVVGLAGYNEQFF	TGCAGCGTTGTTGGACTAGCGGGCTACAATGAGCAGTTCTTC
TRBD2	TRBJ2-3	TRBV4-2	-	CASSQLGLAGGTDTQYF	TGTGCCAGCAGCCAATTGGGACTAGCGGGGGGTACAGATACGCAGTATTTT
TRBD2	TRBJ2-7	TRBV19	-	CASRLAASSYEQYF	TGTGCCAGTAGACTAGCGGCTAGCTCCTACGAGCAGTACTTC
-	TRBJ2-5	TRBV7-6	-	CASSLSSRETQYF	TGTGCCAGCAGCTTATCATCACGGGAGACCCAGTACTTC
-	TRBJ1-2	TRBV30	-	CAWSVGQGNDYGYTF	TGTGCCTGGAGTGTAGGGCAGGGGAATGACTATGGCTACACCTTC
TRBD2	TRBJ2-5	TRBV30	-	CAWSGAGGQETQYF	TGTGCCTGGAGTGGGGCGGGGGGGCAAGAGACCCAGTACTTC
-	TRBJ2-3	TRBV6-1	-	CASSERTGRFTDTQYF	TGTGCCAGCAGTGAACGAACGGGGAGGTTTACAGATACGCAGTATTTT
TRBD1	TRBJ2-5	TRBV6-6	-	CASHRGRGTQYF	TGTGCCAGCCACAGGGGGCGGGGGACCCAGTACTTC
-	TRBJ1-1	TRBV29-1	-	CSAEGTRGAFF	TGCAGCGCTGAAGGAACCAGGGGAGCTTTCTTT
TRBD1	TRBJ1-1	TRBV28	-	CASSFVQGGNTEAFF	TGTGCCAGCAGTTTCGTTCAGGGGGGGAACACTGAAGCTTTCTTT
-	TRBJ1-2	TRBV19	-	CASNRDMGYGYTF	TGTGCCAGTAACCGGGACATGGGTTATGGCTACACCTTC
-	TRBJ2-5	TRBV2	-	CASTPGRETQYF	TGTGCCAGCACCCCGGGGAGAGAGACCCAGTACTTC
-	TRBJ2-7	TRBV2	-	CASSVVAGAYEQYF	TGTGCCAGCAGTGTTGTCGCAGGGGCCTACGAGCAGTACTTC
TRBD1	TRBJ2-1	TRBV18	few	CASLDTTGGVEQFF	TGTGCCAGTCTAGATACGACAGGGGGAGTTGAGCAGTTCTTC
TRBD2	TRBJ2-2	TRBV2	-	CASRDTSGGASGELFF	TGTGCCAGCAGGGATACTAGCGGGGGGGCCTCCGGGGAGCTGTTTTTT
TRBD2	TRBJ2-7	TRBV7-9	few	CASSSSTSGGSTYEQYF	TGTGCCAGCAGCTCGTCAACTAGCGGGGGCTCTACCTACGAGCAGTACTTC
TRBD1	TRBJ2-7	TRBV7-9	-	CASRRQGGTSYEQYF	TGTGCCAGCAGACGACAGGGGGGTACCTCCTACGAGCAGTACTTC
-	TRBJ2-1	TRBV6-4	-	CASSDAQGGYNEQFF	TGTGCCAGCAGTGACGCGCAGGGGGGCTACAATGAGCAGTTCTTC
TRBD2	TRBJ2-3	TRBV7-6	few	CASTGLAGGPSTDTQYF	TGTGCCAGCACGGGACTAGCGGGAGGGCCCTCAACAGATACGCAGTATTTT
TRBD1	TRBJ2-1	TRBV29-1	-	CSVCRTGLNEQFF	TGCAGCGTTTGTAGGACAGGCCTCAATGAGCAGTTCTTC
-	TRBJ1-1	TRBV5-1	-	CASSWGGSAFF	TGCGCCAGCAGCTGGGGGGGTTCAGCTTTCTTT
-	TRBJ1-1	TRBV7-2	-	CASSPQGTEAFF	TGTGCCAGCAGCCCTCAGGGTACTGAAGCTTTCTTT